The rows below give T cell receptor beta chains drawn from one sample of a study of T cell repertoires in cytomegalovirus infection. No antigen has been identified for these receptors. MiXCR, applied by TCRdb to the reads, yields one record per CDR3 protein. The sample carries 640,000 or so distinct CDR3 sequences, 30% to 35% recorded once. The input for sequencing was cultured PBMCs, taken from culture after CMV antigen stimulation. The receptor source for this set is a human donor in good health (CMV status not recorded). Some clones in this sample may be carry-over from other donors' samples. The CDR3 runs from the conserved cysteine through the conserved F or W. The D gene is left open where the match is weak. Only some rows state a clone size, as once, few, many or a class for expanded clones.

v_call	d_call	clone_size	j_call	cdr3_nt	cdr3_aa
TRBV27	TRBD2	many	TRBJ2-1	TGTGCCAGCAGTCTTAGCGGGGACAATGAGCAGTTCTTC	CASSLSGDNEQFF
TRBV30	TRBD2	-	TRBJ2-7	TGTGCCTGGACATTGACCGGACTAGCTTCAAACGAGCAGTACTTC	CAWTLTGLASNEQYF
TRBV20-1	-	-	TRBJ1-6	TGCAGTGCACTTCGACCTGGGGGGAATTCACCCCTCCACTTT	CSALRPGGNSPLHF
TRBV7-8	-	many	TRBJ2-5	TGTGCCAGCAGCTTACGGAGGTTACAAGAGACCCAGTACTTC	CASSLRRLQETQYF
TRBV12-3/TRBV12-4	-	few	TRBJ2-7	TGTGCCAGCAAAGCGAGCTCCTACGAGCAGTACTTC	CASKASSYEQYF
TRBV6-2/TRBV6-3	-	-	TRBJ1-5	TGTGCCAGCAGTTTCTCGCTGGGCAATCAGCCCCAGCATTTT	CASSFSLGNQPQHF
TRBV6-1	-	few	TRBJ2-1	TGTGCCAGCAGTGGGTCCTTACATCAATCCTACAATGAGCAGTTCTTC	CASSGSLHQSYNEQFF
TRBV15	TRBD2	few	TRBJ2-3	TGTGCCACCAGCACCCGGACTAGCGGAGATACAGATACGCAGTATTTT	CATSTRTSGDTDTQYF
TRBV5-1	-	few	TRBJ1-4	TGCGCCAGCAGCTTTGGAGCGGCGCAGGAAAAACTGTTTTTT	CASSFGAAQEKLFF
TRBV27	-	-	TRBJ1-4	TGTGCCAGCAGTAGCGGACACATATGGGGTGAAAAACTGTTTTTT	CASSSGHIWGEKLFF
TRBV7-2	TRBD2	many	TRBJ2-7	TGTGCCAGCAGCACCCCGGGACTAGAGGCCTACGAGCAGTACTTC	CASSTPGLEAYEQYF
TRBV7-6	TRBD2	-	TRBJ2-3	TGTGCCAGCAGCTTAACCCCTCTAGCGGGGAAGGGGGGAGATACGCAGTATTTT	CASSLTPLAGKGGDTQYF
TRBV7-9	-	-	TRBJ1-6	TGTGCCAGCAGCCCCCCTGGGGTGAGAGATTCACCCCTCCACTTT	CASSPPGVRDSPLHF
TRBV24-1	TRBD2	-	TRBJ2-1	TGTGCCACCAGTGACTTAGCGGGAGGTGAGCAGTTCTTC	CATSDLAGGEQFF
TRBV7-2	TRBD2	few	TRBJ2-7	TGTGCCAGCAGCATCGCTGGGACTAGCCCTATGCAACGGCAGTACTTC	CASSIAGTSPMQRQYF
TRBV7-8	TRBD2	many	TRBJ2-1	TGTGCCACCCTAGGACTAGCGGGAGGGCCTACGACTTATGAGCAGTTCTTC	CATLGLAGGPTTYEQFF
TRBV7-8	-	few	TRBJ2-1	TGTGCCAGCAGCTTATTGGGGCCTGAGCAGTTCTTC	CASSLLGPEQFF
TRBV28	TRBD1	-	TRBJ1-6	TGTGCCAGCATCACTTGGGACAGGGGACTCTCACCCCTCCACTTT	CASITWDRGLSPLHF
TRBV12-3/TRBV12-4	-	-	TRBJ1-4	TGTGCCAGCAGTTTGTCTCTCAATGAAAAACTGTTTTTT	CASSLSLNEKLFF
TRBV2	-	-	TRBJ2-7	TGTGCCAGCGGCCCACCGGGATTCCGTATGCAAGACCAGTACTTC	CASGPPGFRMQDQYF
TRBV5-3	TRBD1	-	TRBJ2-1	TGTGCCAGCAGCTTGGGGACAGGGAACAATGAGCAGTTCTTC	CASSLGTGNNEQFF
TRBV6-6	-	few	TRBJ2-1	TGTGCCAGCACTCTCGGGTCGGATAAGCAGTTCTTC	CASTLGSDKQFF
TRBV7-2	-	few	TRBJ2-2	TGTGCCAGCAGCTTAGGGAATCTCCGGGAGCTGTTTTTT	CASSLGNLRELFF
TRBV25-1	-	-	TRBJ2-3	TGTGCCAGCAGAGCCCCCGGGTTCAGAGGAAGGCAGTATTTT	CASRAPGFRGRQYF
TRBV6-1	TRBD1	few	TRBJ1-5	TGTGCCAGCAGCCCCAGTGGGACAGGTGGTAGACAGCCCCAGCATTTT	CASSPSGTGGRQPQHF
TRBV6-2/TRBV6-3	TRBD2	-	TRBJ2-1	TGTGCCAGCAGTTACTCGGTTCTAGCGGGGGGGAGGCGGGGCTACAATGAGCAGTTCTTC	CASSYSVLAGGRRGYNEQFF
TRBV28	-	-	TRBJ2-7	TGTGCCAGCAGCCCCATGGACTACGAGCAGTACTTC	CASSPMDYEQYF
TRBV5-1	-	-	TRBJ2-3	TGCGCCAGCAGTGATTCTGGCACAGATACGCAGTATTTT	CASSDSGTDTQYF
TRBV2	-	-	TRBJ1-5	TGTGCCAGCAGTGAAGCTCATAGTTGGGCGAGCAATCAGCCCCAGCATTTT	CASSEAHSWASNQPQHF
TRBV30	-	-	TRBJ2-1	TGTGCCTGGAGTGGAGGGGGTGAGCAGTTCTTC	CAWSGGGEQFF
TRBV7-2	-	many	TRBJ1-3	TGTGCCAGCAGCCACTCGATCTCTGGAAACACCATATATTTT	CASSHSISGNTIYF
TRBV19	-	-	TRBJ1-1	TGTGCCAGTAGAACAACCGGGGGGGCCACTGAAGCTTTCTTT	CASRTTGGATEAFF
TRBV20-1	-	-	TRBJ1-4	TGCAGTGCGGGGCCCTTTGGGAATGAAAAACTGTTTTTT	CSAGPFGNEKLFF
TRBV10-3	-	few	TRBJ1-1	TGTGCCATCAAGGAGGACTACACTGAAGCTTTCTTT	CAIKEDYTEAFF
TRBV6-1	-	many	TRBJ1-4	TGTGCCAGTTGCGTCGATGGTAATGAAAAACTGTTTTTT	CASCVDGNEKLFF
TRBV27	-	few	TRBJ1-5	TGTGCCAGCAGATATGGGCAGGGCAGTCAGCCCCAGCATTTT	CASRYGQGSQPQHF
TRBV2	-	-	TRBJ2-1	TGTGCCAGCAGTGAACAATCAGGGTTTTACAATGAGCAGTTCTTC	CASSEQSGFYNEQFF
TRBV7-2	-	-	TRBJ1-1	TGTGCCAGCAGCCCGGTAGGGTGGGGAACTGAAGCTTTCTTT	CASSPVGWGTEAFF
TRBV6-5	TRBD1	few	TRBJ2-2	TGTGCCAGCAGTTACGGGACAGTCATTAACACCGGGGAGCTGTTTTTT	CASSYGTVINTGELFF
TRBV7-8	-	-	TRBJ2-2	TGTGCCAGCAGCTTAGATTACCGGGGCTACAGTATCACCGGGGAGCTGTTTTTT	CASSLDYRGYSITGELFF
TRBV7-2	-	many	TRBJ1-2	TGTGCCAGCAGCCCGGCGACCGGGGCCAATACTAACTATGGCTACACCTTC	CASSPATGANTNYGYTF
TRBV6-8	TRBD2	few	TRBJ2-1	TGTGCCAGCAGTGCCGGGACTAGCGGGACCTGGTCCTACAATGAGCAGTTCTTC	CASSAGTSGTWSYNEQFF
TRBV19	-	few	TRBJ1-1	TGTGCCAGTAGTAGGCAAGGCCAGAACACTGAAGCTTTCTTT	CASSRQGQNTEAFF
TRBV6-2/TRBV6-3	TRBD1	few	TRBJ2-5	TGTGCCAGCAGTGACAGGGTAAAGACCCAGTACTTC	CASSDRVKTQYF